Listed here are 29 T cell receptor beta chains from one sample, sequenced in a study of blood T cell repertoires in COVID-19. Assay used: immunoSEQ multiplex PCR; TCRdb lists only in-frame clones, some missing. The repertoire holds about 120,000 clones, with roughly 80% as singletons. The specimen sequenced was peripheral blood. The receptors originated from a human donor in a cohort sampled during active COVID-19.

The CDR3 DNA sequence: TGTGCCAGCAGTCCATCCTTGGGCCACGAAGCCTACGAGCAGTACTTC. Its translation: CASSPSLGHEAYEQYF. The V call is TRBV27, the J call TRBJ2-7, with no clear D. Trimming cost V 5 bases and J 2 bases, with 19 bases left between them. The CDR3 is 16 residues long. CDR1 MNHEY and CDR2 SMNVEV come from the germline V gene (reference sequence).

The chain has TRBV5-6 and TRBJ1-2; 8 bases line up with TRBD1. CDR1 is SGHDT, CDR2 YYEEEE, per germline. Trimming took 4 bases from V and 8 from J; bases not matched to a gene: 4. CDR3 length: 12 amino acids. The CDR3 bases are TGTGCCAGCAGCAAGGACAGGGCCGGCTACACCTTC. It yields the protein CASSKDRAGYTF.

In DNA form, the CDR3 reads TGTGCCAGCAGCCGAAGTGAAGGGGGCCGGACCAAAAACATTCAGTACTTC. Translating it yields CASSRSEGGRTKNIQYF. The chain is built from TRBV3-1 (or the pseudogene TRBV3-2) and TRBJ2-4; 7 bases line up with TRBD1. V was pared by 4 bases and J by 2 bases, with 11 bases of the junction left unmatched. This CDR3 contains 17 residues. Germline V CDR1 and CDR2: LGHDT, YNNKEL (reference sequence).

The chain recombines TRBV19 with TRBJ2-1, with D perhaps TRBD2 (7 bases). Germline lookup yields CDR1 LNHDA and CDR2 SQIVND (reference sequence). The CDR3 covers 21 residues. The V and J ends lost 5 bases and 9 bases respectively, with 38 bases between them. The CDR3 DNA follows: TGTGCCAGTAGTTTCGAGACGGCGAGGGGGAGGGCGGGAACCCTTTCAGGTGAGCAGTTCTTC. It codes for CASSFETARGRAGTLSGEQFF.

The chain combines TRBV10-1 with TRBJ2-6; D is possibly TRBD1 (5 bases). Per germline, CDR1 WNHNN and CDR2 SYGVQD (reference sequence). This CDR3 comprises 17 residues. V shed 3 bases and J shed 0 bases, with 12 bases lying between them. CDR3 residues: CASSDSGTGSGANVLTF. DNA for the CDR3: TGCGCCAGCAGTGACTCAGGAACAGGCTCTGGGGCCAACGTCCTGACTTTC.

CDR3 amino acids: CASSRGIRDEQFF. CDR3 coding DNA: TGTGCCAGCAGCCGAGGGATCCGGGATGAGCAGTTCTTC. The chain uses TRBV13 and TRBJ2-1, with D tentatively TRBD2 (5 bases). V gave up 5 bases and J gave up 8 bases, with 13 bases separating them. The germline CDR1 and CDR2 sequences are PRHDT and FYEKMQ (reference sequence). The CDR3 length is 13 residues.

The J gene is TRBJ1-5, the V gene TRBV6-5; no reliable D call. Germline assignment: CDR1 MNHEY and CDR2 SVGAGI. This CDR3 region has 12 residues. V shed 8 bases and J shed 4 bases, with 9 bases lying between them. The CDR3 DNA reads as TGTGCCAGCCATGGGCCAAATCAGCCCCAGCATTTT. This gives the protein CASHGPNQPQHF.

V and J are TRBV10-2 and TRBJ2-5, with 7 bases aligning to TRBD2. V was pared by 9 bases and J by 3 bases, with 10 bases of the junction left unmatched. The CDR3 runs to 14 residues. CDR1 and CDR2 (germline): WSHSY, SAAADI. CDR3 sequence: CASSFPGGEETQYF. Here the CDR3 DNA reads TGCGCCAGTTCCTTTCCGGGGGGAGAAGAGACCCAGTACTTC.

The chain couples TRBV20-1 to TRBJ2-3; 8 nucleotides align to TRBD2. Per the germline V gene, CDR1 is DFQATT and CDR2 is SNEGSKA (reference sequence). J gave up 11 bases and V 3 bases, and 13 bases lay outside the gene matches. This CDR3 region has 14 residues. CDR3: CSASGGLGGGGQYF. The CDR3 region has the DNA TGCAGTGCTAGTGGGGGACTAGGGGGTGGGGGGCAGTATTTT.

In this sample, this clone turned up a few times. The J gene is TRBJ2-5, the V gene TRBV5-1, with no clear D. V dropped 0 bases and J dropped 7 bases, with 13 bases sitting between them. The germline V gene has CDR1 SGHRS and CDR2 YFSETQ. The CDR3 has 14 amino acids. The CDR3 sequence is CASSLGAAGGTQYF. Written as DNA, the CDR3 is TGCGCCAGCAGCTTGGGGGCCGCAGGTGGGACCCAGTACTTC.

The J gene is TRBJ2-3, the V gene TRBV5-1; 7 nucleotides align to TRBD2. The V segment lost 3 bases and the J segment 0 bases; nucleotides outside the gene matches: 4. This CDR3 has 15 amino acids. Germline values: CDR1 SGHRS, CDR2 YFSETQ. Here the CDR3 reads CASSSSGVSTDTQYF. The CDR3 DNA reads TGCGCCAGCAGCTCCAGCGGGGTAAGCACAGATACGCAGTATTTT.

Concerning this clone: Additional DNA sequences in this sample encode the identical CDR3. The rearrangement links TRBV6-2 or TRBV6-3 to TRBJ2-3; 10 nucleotides agree with TRBD2. V shed 4 bases, J shed 3 bases, and the junction held 4 bases outside the gene matches. There are 15 residues in the CDR3. Germline assignment: CDR1 MNHEY and CDR2 SVGEGT. The CDR3 DNA reads as TGTGCCAGCAGTTGGACTAGCGGTAGTACAGATACGCAGTATTTT. Protein product: CASSWTSGSTDTQYF.

In its sample, this clone was seen a few times. The chain carries TRBV6-2 or TRBV6-3 and TRBJ1-2; D gene unclear. CDR3 length equals 12 residues. The germline V gene encodes CDR1 MNHEY and CDR2 SVGEGT. Deletions cut 2 bases from V and 5 bases from J, with 6 bases between. CDR3 nucleotide sequence: TGTGCCAGCAGTTACGGAGAATATGGCTACACCTTC. Translating gives CASSYGEYGYTF.

The chain recombines TRBV10-2 with TRBJ1-4; D unclear. The CDR3 has 13 amino acids. Per the germline V gene, CDR1 is WSHSY and CDR2 is SAAADI. Deletions cut 3 bases from V and 8 bases from J, with 10 bases between. The CDR3 region is CASSDRGREKLFF. CDR3 DNA sequence: TGCGCCAGCAGTGACCGGGGAAGGGAAAAACTGTTTTTT.

This clone has just a few counts. The rearrangement uses TRBV6-5 and TRBJ1-5; 8 nucleotides match TRBD1. The ends lost 6 bases at V and 7 bases at J; junction bases unmatched: 8. The CDR3 covers 14 residues. Germline V gene lookup returns CDR1 MNHEY and CDR2 SVGAGI. The CDR3 nucleotides are TGTGCCAGCAGCAGACAGGGGCTAGGGCAGCCCCAGCATTTT. As protein: CASSRQGLGQPQHF.

V and J are TRBV5-6 and TRBJ2-5; a possible D gene is TRBD1 (5 bases). Germline loops: CDR1 SGHDT, CDR2 YYEEEE. This CDR3 is 15 amino acids long. Trimming stripped 5 bases from V and 1 base from J, with 15 bases between. The CDR3 DNA reads TGTGCCAGCAGGGGGCTAGAGCAGATCCAAGAGACCCAGTACTTC. Residues: CASRGLEQIQETQYF. Variable domain in full (rest from reference TRBV5-6 and TRBJ2-5): DAGVTQSPTHLIKTRGQQVTLRCSPKSGHDTVSWYQQALGQGPQFIFQYYEEEERQRGNFPDRFSGHQFPNYSSELNVNALLLGDSALYLCASRGLEQIQETQYFGPGTRLLVL.

This clone showed up just a few times. The V gene is TRBV10-3, the J gene TRBJ2-5, with 9 bases that match TRBD2. Germline-derived CDR1 and CDR2 are ENHRY and SYGVKD. This CDR3 is built from 15 residues. The J segment lost 1 base and the V segment lost 8 bases, leaving 8 bases of the junction unmatched. The CDR3 loop is CAIGGGGGAQETQYF. CDR3 nucleotides: TGTGCCATCGGAGGGGGCGGGGGGGCCCAAGAGACCCAGTACTTC.

The genes are TRBV5-4 and TRBJ1-3, with D perhaps matching TRBD1 (6 bases). V was pared by 4 bases and J by 3 bases, with 14 bases between. The CDR3 length is 15 residues. Per germline, CDR1 SGHNT and CDR2 YYREEE (reference sequence). The chain's CDR3 is CASSPGGANGNTIYF. For the CDR3, the DNA is TGTGCCAGCAGCCCCGGGGGGGCAAATGGAAACACCATATATTTT.

This chain uses TRBV4-3 with TRBJ2-7; D perhaps matches TRBD1 (5 bases). The germline CDR1 and CDR2 sequences are LGHNA and YSLEER. There are 17 residues in the CDR3. Trimming cost V 0 bases and J 3 bases, with 18 bases left between them. CDR3 nucleotides: TGCGCCAGCAGCCAAGACGCTACAGGTTTTGGTTTCTACGAGCAGTACTTC. This sequence encodes CASSQDATGFGFYEQYF.

The chain uses TRBV15 and TRBJ1-1, with 7 bases aligning to TRBD1. The germline V gene has CDR1 LNHNV and CDR2 YYDKDF (reference sequence). CDR3 length equals 14 residues. Losses at the gene ends were 9 bases for V and 0 bases for J; bases not matched to a gene: 7. Here the CDR3 reads CATAGGRMNTEAFF. CDR3 DNA: TGTGCCACTGCAGGGGGGAGGATGAACACTGAAGCTTTCTTT.

The V call is TRBV6-5, the J call TRBJ2-1; D is perhaps TRBD1 (6 bases). CDR1 and CDR2 from the germline V gene are MNHEY and SVGAGI. There are 14 residues in the CDR3. V was clipped by 6 bases and J by 5 bases, with 14 bases between them. DNA of the CDR3: TGTGCCAGCAGCAATGGCAGGGGCCACAATGAGCAGTTCTTC. This codes for CASSNGRGHNEQFF.

The chain combines TRBV21-1 with TRBJ1-2. TRBV21-1 represents a pseudogene. This CDR3 region has 14 residues. The CDR3 region is CASWGGVPNYGYTF. The CDR3 DNA follows: TGTGCCAGCTGGGGGGGGGTCCCAAACTATGGCTACACCTTC.

The CDR3: CASSSGTSGLVRQFF. CDR3 nucleotides: TGTGCCAGCAGTTCCGGGACTAGCGGGTTAGTACGGCAGTTCTTC. V usage is TRBV6-5 and J usage is TRBJ2-1; 12 bases map to TRBD2. Germline loops: CDR1 MNHEY, CDR2 SVGAGI. J was trimmed by 12 bases and V by 4 bases; bases with no gene match: 10. The CDR3 consists of 15 residues.

The V and J genes are TRBV28 and TRBJ2-7, with 14 bases fitting TRBD2. The V gene end was trimmed by 5 bases and the J gene end by 1 base; junction bases not matched to a gene: 7. The CDR3 covers 17 residues. Per the germline V gene, CDR1 is MDHEN and CDR2 is SYDVKM. CDR3 in amino acids: CASSRTSGGPNSYEQYF. The CDR3 bases are TGTGCCAGCAGTAGGACTAGCGGGGGGCCTAATTCCTACGAGCAGTACTTC.

This chain joins TRBV2 and TRBJ2-1; 8 nucleotides match TRBD1. This CDR3 has 15 amino acids. Germline loops: CDR1 SNHLY, CDR2 FYNNEI. Trimming cost V 6 bases and J 3 bases; bases outside gene matches: 7. CDR3 loop: CASRPGQGYYNEQFF. Here the CDR3 DNA reads TGTGCCAGCAGACCAGGACAGGGTTACTACAATGAGCAGTTCTTC.

The CDR3 DNA reads as TGTGCCAGCACCGCCTTGCCGGGGAGCGGGTATGGCTACACCTTC. Translation: CASTALPGSGYGYTF. This sequence joins TRBV7-2 and TRBJ1-2; D gene uncertain. V was pared by 7 bases and J by 5 bases, with 20 bases between. The germline gives CDR1 SGHTA, CDR2 FQGNSA. CDR3 size: 15 residues.

The rearrangement links TRBV13 to TRBJ2-2, with TRBD2 identical over 8 bases. Germline lookup yields CDR1 PRHDT and CDR2 FYEKMQ (reference sequence). Trimming cost V 6 bases and J 4 bases; bases outside gene matches: 7. This CDR3 is 15 amino acids long. Here the CDR3 reads CASSIRSGGTGELFF. In DNA form, the CDR3 reads TGTGCCAGCAGTATAAGGAGCGGGGGCACCGGGGAGCTGTTTTTT.

This rearrangement joins TRBV5-6 to TRBJ1-4; the D gene is possibly TRBD1 (5 bases). The CDR3 is 15 amino acids. Trimming took off 6 bases at V and 7 bases at J, with 19 bases between the two ends. In germline, CDR1 is SGHDT, CDR2 YYEEEE. The CDR3 loop is CASTLHSGAIEKLFF. The CDR3, as DNA: TGTGCCAGCACACTTCACTCTGGGGCAATTGAAAAACTGTTTTTT. Together with reference TRBV5-6 and TRBJ1-4, the CDR3 gives the full variable domain: DAGVTQSPTHLIKTRGQQVTLRCSPKSGHDTVSWYQQALGQGPQFIFQYYEEEERQRGNFPDRFSGHQFPNYSSELNVNALLLGDSALYLCASTLHSGAIEKLFFGSGTQLSVL.

This chain connects TRBV18 to TRBJ1-2; 7 bases map to TRBD1. The V gene end was trimmed by 3 bases and the J gene end by 2 bases; junction bases not matched to a gene: 12. CDR1 is KGHSH and CDR2 is LQKENI in the germline V gene. The length of the CDR3 is 17 residues. The CDR3 coding sequence is TGTGCCAGCTCACCCTTTGAGGGGGCGGCAACAAACTATGGCTACACCTTC. Its protein product is CASSPFEGAATNYGYTF.